This T cell receptor beta chain is drawn from a study of cytomegalovirus exposure and HLA in healthy donors. General study findings and limits: The study put under 200 TCR beta chains on its list as cytomegalovirus-associated.

The PCR employed 60 Vbeta primers together with 13 Jbeta primers. Clones were read by immunoSEQ multiplex PCR, and TCRdb kept only the in-frame ones, dropping some. Of 90,000 to 150,000 clones detected, approximately 78% appear once; the ten largest clones hold roughly 3.5%. The sample holds a few counts of this clone. Its antigen is unknown. V lost 2 bases to trimming and J lost 1 base, with 15 bases between them. The CDR3 length is 16 residues. Looked up from germline, CDR1 is SEHNR and CDR2 is FQNEAQ (reference sequence). The chain carries TRBV7-9 and TRBJ2-7; TRBD1 is a possible D gene (5 bases). The sequencing input was PBMCs. The TCR was taken from a woman under 40 in good health and CMV-seropositive. This CDR3 is CASSLMELGPSYEQYF. CDR3 DNA sequence: TGTGCCAGCAGCTTAATGGAACTGGGGCCGTCCTACGAGCAGTACTTC.